The next 32 T cell receptor beta chains were all read from a single sample in a study of blood T cell repertoires in COVID-19. Sequenced by immunoSEQ multiplex PCR; TCRdb stores in-frame clones only, minus some. Altogether 150,000 to 200,000 clones are present, almost 85% being singletons, with the ten largest covering about 6.9%. Material for sequencing was peripheral blood. The source of these receptors is a human donor with acute or convalescent COVID-19. The donor label of this sample is uncertain.

This chain links TRBV12-3 or TRBV12-4 with TRBJ2-5, with D possibly matching TRBD1 (5 bases). With 2 bases removed from V and 13 bases from J, the gap between germline ends came to 14 bases. The CDR3 has 12 amino acids. The CDR3 DNA is TGTGCCAGCAGTTTATCGGCAGGGTACCGGTACTTC. It translates to CASSLSAGYRYF.

The chain employs TRBV7-9 and TRBJ2-5, with 7 bases matching TRBD1. There are 17 residues in the CDR3. From germline, CDR1 is SEHNR and CDR2 FQNEAQ (reference sequence). V was clipped by 5 bases and J by 2 bases; unmatched bases: 14. The CDR3 spells CASSVTGDPKAQETQYF. CDR3 nucleotides: TGTGCCAGCAGCGTCACAGGGGATCCCAAGGCGCAAGAGACCCAGTACTTC.

V gene TRBV3-1 (or the pseudogene TRBV3-2) combines with J gene TRBJ2-2; 8 nucleotides align to TRBD2. Germline V gene data show CDR1 as LGHDT and CDR2 as YNNKEL (reference sequence). The junction had 1 base not matched to a gene; V was cut back by 1 base and J by 6 bases. The CDR3 is 14 amino acids. The CDR3 DNA reads as TGTGCCAGCAGCCAAGTCGGGGGGGCCGGGGAGCTGTTTTTT. Its translation: CASSQVGGAGELFF.

The chain uses TRBV11-3 and TRBJ1-1; 7 positions agree with TRBD1. This CDR3 region has 13 residues. V shed 6 bases, J shed 1 base, and the junction held 2 bases outside the gene matches. Germline CDR1 reads SGHNT; CDR2 reads YENEEA. The CDR3 nucleotides are TGTGCCAGCAGTCGACAGGGGAACACTGAAGCTTTCTTT. Encoded protein: CASSRQGNTEAFF.

The chain couples TRBV9 to TRBJ2-3; a weak D match, TRBD1 (6 bases). Trimming took off 3 bases at V and 4 bases at J, with 18 bases between the two ends. The CDR3 has 16 amino acids. Germline assignment: CDR1 SGDLS and CDR2 YYNGEE. The DNA for the CDR3 is TGTGCCAGCAGCGAACAGGGTCTGGGCTGGGCAGATACGCAGTATTTT. Its protein is CASSEQGLGWADTQYF.

The V call is TRBV7-8, the J call TRBJ1-5; D is undetermined. This CDR3 has 15 residues. The V end was cut by 2 bases, the J end by 0 bases, with 8 bases between. From germline, CDR1 is SGHVS and CDR2 FQNEAQ. The CDR3 here is CASSLNSYSNQPQHF. The CDR3 nucleotides read TGTGCCAGCAGCTTAAACAGCTATAGCAATCAGCCCCAGCATTTT.

This chain uses TRBV27 with TRBJ2-2, with D possibly being TRBD2 (6 bases). V lost 6 bases to trimming and J lost 0 bases, with 20 bases between them. The CDR3 extends over 18 amino acids. CDR1 is MNHEY and CDR2 is SMNVEV in the germline V gene (reference sequence). Written as DNA, the CDR3 is TGTGCCAGCAGAGTTTATGCCTCCGGGACTGCGAACACCGGGGAGCTGTTTTTT. It translates to CASRVYASGTANTGELFF.

This chain links TRBV7-9 with TRBJ2-7, with 12 bases fitting TRBD1. The CDR3 totals 14 residues. V lost 5 bases to trimming and J lost 4 bases; unmatched junction nucleotides: 3. Germline values: CDR1 SEHNR, CDR2 FQNEAQ (reference sequence). The CDR3 region has the DNA TGTGCCAGCAGCCCGGGACAGGGGGCTTACGAGCAGTACTTC. Its protein product is CASSPGQGAYEQYF.

The chain combines TRBV7-9 with TRBJ2-1; 14 positions match TRBD2. This CDR3 is 16 amino acids long. V lost 4 bases and J lost 7; bases outside the gene matches: 6. Germline loops: CDR1 SEHNR, CDR2 FQNEAQ (reference sequence). In DNA form, the CDR3 reads TGTGCCAGCAGCTCACCGGGACTAGCGGGAGTTAATGAGCAGTTCTTC. Translating gives CASSSPGLAGVNEQFF.

The V call is TRBV18, the J call TRBJ1-2; D unresolved. This CDR3 is built from 14 residues. V dropped 3 bases and J dropped 4 bases, with 12 bases sitting between them. Looked up from germline, CDR1 is KGHSH and CDR2 is LQKENI. This CDR3 reads CASSPLREGYGYTF. DNA for the CDR3: TGTGCCAGCTCACCTTTGCGTGAGGGCTATGGCTACACCTTC.

The chain joins TRBV7-2 to TRBJ1-2, with 7 positions matching TRBD1. Germline V lookup: CDR1 SGHTA, CDR2 FQGNSA. The CDR3 is made up of 15 amino acids. Unmatched junction bases numbered 7, after V lost 1 base and J lost 5 bases. The CDR3 DNA reads TGTGCCAGCAGCTTAGAGGGACAGCCGATATATGGCTACACCTTC. Its protein is CASSLEGQPIYGYTF.

This sequence joins TRBV7-2 and TRBJ2-1, with D perhaps TRBD1 (5 bases). Germline V gene sequence: CDR1 SGHTA, CDR2 FQGNSA. The CDR3 spans 15 residues. Trimming pared 3 bases from V and 5 bases from J, leaving 14 bases between. The CDR3 DNA is TGTGCCAGCAGCTTGGGGCAGGGAAAAAACAATGAGCAGTTCTTC. Residues: CASSLGQGKNNEQFF.

The V gene is TRBV5-5, the J gene TRBJ2-7; 13 bases line up with TRBD2. CDR3 length: 17 residues. Germline values: CDR1 SGHKS, CDR2 YYEKEE (reference sequence). The V gene end was trimmed by 4 bases and the J gene end by 0 bases; junction bases not matched to a gene: 7. Written as DNA, the CDR3 is TGTGCCAGCAGCCCTGGACTAGCGGGAGTCCTCTCCTACGAGCAGTACTTC. It encodes CASSPGLAGVLSYEQYF.

J is TRBJ2-2 and V is TRBV6-6; D is uncertain. Trimming pared 2 bases from V and 4 bases from J, leaving 8 bases between. Germline CDR1 reads MNHNY; CDR2 reads SVGAGI (reference sequence). The CDR3 is made up of 14 amino acids. CDR3 bases: TGTGCCAGCAGTTACGCAGGTGCCACCGGGGAGCTGTTTTTT. Amino acid sequence: CASSYAGATGELFF.

In the case of this clone: The same CDR3 arises from other DNA sequences in this sample as well. The chain has TRBV12-3 or TRBV12-4 and TRBJ1-1; 8 bases line up with TRBD1. The CDR3 sequence is 13 residues long. V lost 6 bases, J lost 1 base, and 1 base stayed unmatched. The CDR3 sequence is CASRGTGNTEAFF. In DNA form, the CDR3 reads TGTGCCAGCAGGGGGACAGGGAACACTGAAGCTTTCTTT.

This sequence joins TRBV6-5 and TRBJ2-1; 10 bases fit TRBD2. J lost 4 bases, V lost 6 bases, and 6 bases had no gene match. Per germline, CDR1 MNHEY and CDR2 SVGAGI. This CDR3 spans 15 amino acids. This CDR3 reads CASRLTSGAYNEQFF. CDR3 nucleotide sequence: TGTGCCAGCAGATTAACTAGCGGGGCGTACAATGAGCAGTTCTTC.

The chain uses TRBV6-8 and TRBJ2-1; D ambiguous. Per the germline V gene, CDR1 is MNHGY and CDR2 is SAAAGT. The CDR3 loop spans 11 amino acids. V lost 9 bases and J lost 6, with 9 bases in between. The CDR3 sequence: CASCGGNEQFF. The CDR3 DNA sequence: TGTGCCAGTTGCGGCGGCAATGAGCAGTTCTTC.

The chain combines TRBV18 with TRBJ1-4, with D possibly being TRBD1 (5 bases). This CDR3 has 14 amino acids. Germline CDR1 and CDR2: KGHSH and LQKENI. Deletions cut 6 bases from V and 8 bases from J, with 16 bases between. The CDR3 reads CASSLTERGEKLFF. The CDR3 nucleotides are TGTGCCAGCTCTCTGACAGAGCGAGGAGAAAAACTGTTTTTT. Filled out from reference TRBV18 and TRBJ1-4, the complete variable domain reads NAGVMQNPRHLVRRRGQEARLRCSPMKGHSHVYWYRQLPEEGLKFMVYLQKENIIDESGMPKERFSAEFPKEGPSILRIQQVVRGDSAAYFCASSLTERGEKLFFGSGTQLSVL.

This chain links TRBV18 with TRBJ1-4; D unresolved. Trimming took 3 bases from V and 0 from J, leaving 14 bases between them. The germline V gene encodes CDR1 KGHSH and CDR2 LQKENI. This CDR3 spans 17 amino acids. The chain's CDR3 is CASSPLASGSTNEKLFF. The DNA for the CDR3 is TGTGCCAGCTCACCCCTCGCTTCGGGATCAACTAATGAAAAACTGTTTTTT.

This clone was found once. The rearrangement joins TRBV7-2 to TRBJ1-6, with unresolved D. CDR1 and CDR2 from the germline V gene are SGHTA and FQGNSA. The CDR3 sequence is 13 residues long. The ends were cut back, 4 bases at V and 8 bases at J, with 9 bases in the middle. The chain's CDR3 is CASSWSGDSPLHF. CDR3 nucleotide sequence: TGTGCCAGCAGCTGGAGTGGTGATTCACCCCTCCACTTT.

The V call is TRBV7-8, the J call TRBJ1-5; 9 bases are shared with TRBD1. The CDR3 is 14 residues long. Germline values: CDR1 SGHVS, CDR2 FQNEAQ. Germline trimming cut 3 bases from V and 4 bases from J; bases unmatched to any gene: 1. CDR3 bases: TGTGCCAGCAGCTTCGGGACAGGGAATCAGCCCCAGCATTTT. This encodes CASSFGTGNQPQHF.

This clone is a singleton in its sample. The V gene is TRBV29-1, the J gene TRBJ2-2; 8 nucleotides agree with TRBD2. CDR1 is SQVTM, CDR2 ANQGSEA, per germline. V lost 3 bases, J lost 1 base, and 4 bases stayed unmatched. The CDR3 is made up of 15 amino acids. The chain's CDR3 is CSVEMGLGNTGELFF. The CDR3 nucleotides are TGCAGCGTTGAGATGGGACTAGGGAACACCGGGGAGCTGTTTTTT.

The chain has TRBV5-4 and TRBJ2-1; 12 nucleotides align to TRBD2. CDR3 size: 15 residues. V shed 0 bases, J shed 9 bases, and the junction held 4 bases outside the gene matches. Per the germline V gene, CDR1 is SGHNT and CDR2 is YYREEE (reference sequence). In DNA form, the CDR3 reads TGTGCCAGCAGCTTGGAACTAGCGGGAGGACGTGAGCAGTTCTTC. Its protein product is CASSLELAGGREQFF. Together with reference TRBV5-4 and TRBJ2-1, the CDR3 gives the full variable domain: ETGVTQSPTHLIKTRGQQVTLRCSSQSGHNTVSWYQQALGQGPQFIFQYYREEENGRGNFPPRFSGLQFPNYSSELNVNALELDDSALYLCASSLELAGGREQFFGPGTRLTVL.

This clone has a single count. This chain joins TRBV7-3 and TRBJ2-5; TRBD2 agrees at 7 bases. CDR3 length: 16 amino acids. The germline V gene encodes CDR1 SGHTA and CDR2 FQGTGA. With V trimmed by 1 base and J by 5 bases, 10 bases remained unmatched. CDR3 sequence: CASSLSGGYGGETQYF. The CDR3 bases are TGTGCCAGCAGCTTAAGTGGAGGATACGGGGGGGAGACCCAGTACTTC.

This clone was observed a few times. The J gene is TRBJ1-3, the V gene TRBV28; TRBD1 aligns across 7 bases. The CDR3 is 18 amino acids. Unmatched junction bases numbered 18, after V lost 6 bases and J lost 4 bases. Germline V gene sequence: CDR1 MDHEN, CDR2 SYDVKM. CDR3 in amino acids: CASSRRYQTGMGGNTIYF. CDR3 nucleotide sequence: TGTGCCAGCAGCCGACGGTATCAGACAGGGATGGGAGGAAACACCATATATTTT.

V is TRBV30 and J is TRBJ2-7, with 7 positions matching TRBD2. The CDR3 totals 13 residues. The V gene end was trimmed by 3 bases and the J gene end by 2 bases; junction bases not matched to a gene: 4. Germline V gene lookup returns CDR1 GTSNPN and CDR2 SVGIG (reference sequence). CDR3 in amino acids: CAWRRTSAYEQYF. The CDR3, as DNA: TGTGCCTGGAGACGAACTAGCGCCTACGAGCAGTACTTC.

CDR3 bases: TGTGCCAGCAGTGAATTTCCGGACTTGACTCAAAACGAGCAGTACTTC. Its translation: CASSEFPDLTQNEQYF. The gene calls are TRBV6-1 and TRBJ2-7; D perhaps matches TRBD2 (5 bases). This CDR3 comprises 16 residues. Germline CDR1 reads MNHNS; CDR2 reads SASEGT. Trimming pared 2 bases from V and 5 bases from J, leaving 19 bases between.

This chain connects TRBV11-1 to TRBJ2-7; a weak D match, TRBD1 (6 bases). V lost 1 base, J lost 1 base, and 8 bases lay in between. This CDR3 is built from 14 residues. Looked up from germline, CDR1 is SGHAT and CDR2 is FQDESV (reference sequence). As DNA, the CDR3 is TGTGCCAGCAGCTTAGAGACAGGTTCCTACGAGCAGTACTTC. Residues: CASSLETGSYEQYF.

This clone appeared a few times. The rearrangement joins TRBV29-1 to TRBJ1-2, with D possibly being TRBD1 (5 bases). Germline V gene data show CDR1 as SQVTM and CDR2 as ANQGSEA. There are 13 residues in the CDR3. V lost 2 bases and J lost 6, with 13 bases in between. CDR3 DNA sequence: TGCAGCGTTGAAATGGGGGGAAAAGATGGCTACACCTTC. This codes for CSVEMGGKDGYTF.

The J gene is TRBJ1-1, the V gene TRBV5-5; 9 nucleotides line up with TRBD1. The germline V gene has CDR1 SGHKS and CDR2 YYEKEE (reference sequence). The V and J ends lost 3 bases and 4 bases, in that order; junction bases with no gene match: 4. The CDR3 totals 14 residues. The CDR3 DNA reads as TGTGCCAGCAGCTCGGGACAGGGAGGCACTGAAGCTTTCTTT. It translates to CASSSGQGGTEAFF.

CDR3 DNA sequence: TGTGCCAGCTCTCTACAGGGGAACACTGAAGCTTTCTTT. Encoded protein: CASSLQGNTEAFF. J is TRBJ1-1 and V is TRBV19, with a tentative D call TRBD1 (6 bases). CDR3 length equals 13 residues. V was pared by 9 bases and J by 1 base, with 12 bases between. CDR1 is LNHDA and CDR2 is SQIVND in the germline V gene (reference sequence). The full variable domain, rest sourced from reference TRBV19 and TRBJ1-1, is DGGITQSPKYLFRKEGQNVTLSCEQNLNHDAMYWYRQDPGQGLRLIYYSQIVNDFQKGDIAEGYSVSREKKESFPLTVTSAQKNPTAFYLCASSLQGNTEAFFGQGTRLTVV.

The chain recombines TRBV19 with TRBJ2-3; TRBD2 aligns across 8 bases. The germline gives CDR1 LNHDA, CDR2 SQIVND (reference sequence). The CDR3 sequence is 14 residues long. V was pared by 4 bases and J by 7 bases, with 7 bases of the junction left unmatched. The CDR3 reads CASSTRGGTYTQYF. As DNA, the CDR3 is TGTGCCAGTAGTACCCGGGGGGGGACGTATACGCAGTATTTT.